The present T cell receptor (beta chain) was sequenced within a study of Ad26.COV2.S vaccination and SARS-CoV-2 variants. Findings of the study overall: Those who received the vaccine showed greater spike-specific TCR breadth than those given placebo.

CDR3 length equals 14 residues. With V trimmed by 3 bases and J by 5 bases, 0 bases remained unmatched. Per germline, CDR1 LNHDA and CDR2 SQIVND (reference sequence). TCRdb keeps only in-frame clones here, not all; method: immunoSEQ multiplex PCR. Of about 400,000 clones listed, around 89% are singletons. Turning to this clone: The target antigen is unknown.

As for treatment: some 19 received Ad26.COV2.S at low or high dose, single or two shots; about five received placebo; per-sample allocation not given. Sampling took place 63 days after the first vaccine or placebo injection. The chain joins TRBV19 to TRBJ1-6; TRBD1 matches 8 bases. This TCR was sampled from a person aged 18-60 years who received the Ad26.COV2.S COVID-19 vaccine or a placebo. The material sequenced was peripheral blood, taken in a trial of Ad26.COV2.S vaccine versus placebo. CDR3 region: CASSMGQDNSPLHF. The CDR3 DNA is TGTGCCAGTAGTATGGGACAGGATAATTCACCCCTCCACTTT.